This is a list of T cell receptor beta chains from one sample in a study of blood T cell repertoires in COVID-19. Method: immunoSEQ multiplex PCR; TCRdb's copy keeps in-frame clones and lacks some. The sample includes about 110,000 clones, about 87% of them seen just once. Sample: peripheral blood. The receptor source for this set is a human donor in a cohort sampled during active COVID-19. Both conserved end residues are part of each CDR3. The order of the fields is D gene, clone size, V gene, J gene, CDR3 DNA, CDR3 protein. The D gene is left open where the match is weak. The size entry is marked missing in some rows and otherwise reads once, few, many or a size class.

d_gene: TRBD1; abundance: -; v_gene: TRBV19; j_gene: TRBJ1-5; CDR3nt: TGTGCCAGTAACGCACAGGGGCTCCGGAGTCAGCCCCAGCATTTT; CDR3aa: CASNAQGLRSQPQHF
d_gene: -; abundance: -; v_gene: TRBV9; j_gene: TRBJ2-1; CDR3nt: TGTGCCAGCAGCGTAGGTCCTAGCGCGGCCGACAATGAGCAGTTCTTC; CDR3aa: CASSVGPSAADNEQFF
d_gene: -; abundance: -; v_gene: TRBV9; j_gene: TRBJ2-3; CDR3nt: TGTGCCAGCAGCCCCAGCTGGGGGCTGGGGGATACGCAGTATTTT; CDR3aa: CASSPSWGLGDTQYF
d_gene: -; abundance: -; v_gene: TRBV2; j_gene: TRBJ1-5; CDR3nt: TGTGCCAGCAGTGAAGACAGGCTCTATCAGCCCCAGCATTTT; CDR3aa: CASSEDRLYQPQHF
d_gene: TRBD1; abundance: -; v_gene: TRBV2; j_gene: TRBJ2-2; CDR3nt: TGTGCCAGCAAGAAGAACAGGGGGCCGAGAGACGGGGAGCTGTTTTTT; CDR3aa: CASKKNRGPRDGELFF
d_gene: TRBD2; abundance: -; v_gene: TRBV6-5; j_gene: TRBJ2-1; CDR3nt: TGTGCCAGCAGTCCTCGGAGTAGCGGGAGTAGAGGGCAGTTCTTC; CDR3aa: CASSPRSSGSRGQFF
d_gene: -; abundance: -; v_gene: TRBV7-9; j_gene: TRBJ2-5; CDR3nt: TGTGCCAGCAGCACCTTAGCGGAGACCCAGTACTTC; CDR3aa: CASSTLAETQYF
d_gene: TRBD2; abundance: -; v_gene: TRBV4-1; j_gene: TRBJ2-2; CDR3nt: TGCGCCAGCCGGGGACTAGCGGGGGGGAATCCCACGGGAACCGGGGAGCTGTTTTTT; CDR3aa: CASRGLAGGNPTGTGELFF
d_gene: -; abundance: -; v_gene: TRBV4-3; j_gene: TRBJ2-3; CDR3nt: TGCGCCAGCAGCCAAGCCCAAGCGATTAGCACAGATACGCAGTATTTT; CDR3aa: CASSQAQAISTDTQYF
d_gene: -; abundance: -; v_gene: TRBV30; j_gene: TRBJ2-1; CDR3nt: TGTGCCTGGAGGAACCAAGCGGGACAATCCCAGTTCTTC; CDR3aa: CAWRNQAGQSQFF
d_gene: -; abundance: -; v_gene: TRBV7-2; j_gene: TRBJ2-5; CDR3nt: TGTGCCAGCAGCTTACAGGGCCCGGAGACCCAGTACTTC; CDR3aa: CASSLQGPETQYF
d_gene: -; abundance: -; v_gene: TRBV13; j_gene: TRBJ2-5; CDR3nt: TGTGCCAGCAGCTTAGCACAAGAGACCCAGTACTTC; CDR3aa: CASSLAQETQYF
d_gene: TRBD1; abundance: -; v_gene: TRBV25-1; j_gene: TRBJ1-1; CDR3nt: TGTGCCAGCAGTGAACCTTCGACAGGGATGGAGGAAGCTTTCTTT; CDR3aa: CASSEPSTGMEEAFF
d_gene: -; abundance: -; v_gene: TRBV5-4; j_gene: TRBJ2-2; CDR3nt: TGTGCCAGCAGCTCCGGTGGCACCGGGGAGCTGTTTTTT; CDR3aa: CASSSGGTGELFF
d_gene: -; abundance: -; v_gene: TRBV5-1; j_gene: TRBJ2-2; CDR3nt: TGCGCCAGCAGCTCAAGCGAGGGGGCCGGGGAGCTGTTTTTT; CDR3aa: CASSSSEGAGELFF
d_gene: -; abundance: -; v_gene: TRBV19; j_gene: TRBJ1-1; CDR3nt: TGTGCCAGTATCAGGGTCCGGTCCACTCCCAGCGACACTGAAGCTTTCTTT; CDR3aa: CASIRVRSTPSDTEAFF
d_gene: -; abundance: -; v_gene: TRBV11-3; j_gene: TRBJ1-6; CDR3nt: TGTGCCAGCAGCTTATCCGGGGATTCACCCCTCCACTTT; CDR3aa: CASSLSGDSPLHF
d_gene: -; abundance: -; v_gene: TRBV9; j_gene: TRBJ2-3; CDR3nt: TGTGCCAGCAGCGTAGATCAGGGTGGTACAGATACGCAGTATTTT; CDR3aa: CASSVDQGGTDTQYF
d_gene: TRBD2; abundance: -; v_gene: TRBV13; j_gene: TRBJ2-1; CDR3nt: TGTGCCAGCAGCTTAACGGGGGTCACTAGCGAGAATGAGCAGTTCTTC; CDR3aa: CASSLTGVTSENEQFF
d_gene: TRBD1; abundance: -; v_gene: TRBV19; j_gene: TRBJ1-2; CDR3nt: TGTGCCACTCGATCTGTCGGACAGGTTGACTATGGCTACACCTTC; CDR3aa: CATRSVGQVDYGYTF
d_gene: TRBD2; abundance: -; v_gene: TRBV2; j_gene: TRBJ2-7; CDR3nt: TGTGCCAGCAGTGGCCTAGCGGTCCCGGAGTACGAGCAGTACTTC; CDR3aa: CASSGLAVPEYEQYF
d_gene: TRBD2; abundance: -; v_gene: TRBV19; j_gene: TRBJ2-2; CDR3nt: TGTGCCAGTTCCGGGACTAGCGGGAGAAGGGTAGTCGGGGAGCTGTTTTTT; CDR3aa: CASSGTSGRRVVGELFF
d_gene: -; abundance: once; v_gene: TRBV18; j_gene: TRBJ2-6; CDR3nt: TGTGCCAGCTCCCGCGATTCTACAGGGTCAAACGTCCTGACTTTC; CDR3aa: CASSRDSTGSNVLTF
d_gene: TRBD2; abundance: -; v_gene: TRBV7-9; j_gene: TRBJ2-3; CDR3nt: TGTGCCAGCAGCCTCGGACTAGCGGGGATAGATACGCAGTATTTT; CDR3aa: CASSLGLAGIDTQYF
d_gene: TRBD1; abundance: -; v_gene: TRBV24-1; j_gene: TRBJ1-2; CDR3nt: TGTGCCACCAGCCTCCCCCGGACAGGGGGGAGCTATGGCTACACCTTC; CDR3aa: CATSLPRTGGSYGYTF
d_gene: -; abundance: once; v_gene: TRBV11-2; j_gene: TRBJ2-7; CDR3nt: TGTGCCAGCAGGTTCCTGGGGCGATACGAGCAGTACTTC; CDR3aa: CASRFLGRYEQYF
d_gene: -; abundance: -; v_gene: TRBV4-1; j_gene: TRBJ1-2; CDR3nt: TGCGCCAGCAGCCAAGACCCGGGCAGCCGGGGCTATGGCTACACCTTC; CDR3aa: CASSQDPGSRGYGYTF
d_gene: TRBD2; abundance: -; v_gene: TRBV10-3; j_gene: TRBJ2-1; CDR3nt: TGTGCCATCAGTGAGTCTGCGGGGGACAATGAGCAGTTCTTC; CDR3aa: CAISESAGDNEQFF
d_gene: TRBD1; abundance: -; v_gene: TRBV5-1; j_gene: TRBJ1-2; CDR3nt: TGCGCCAGCAGCCCGCGGTGGACAGGGGGTGGCTACACCTTC; CDR3aa: CASSPRWTGGGYTF
d_gene: TRBD2; abundance: once; v_gene: TRBV7-2; j_gene: TRBJ2-3; CDR3nt: TGTGCCAGCAGCTTAGGCGGGAGGGTCACAGATACGCAGTATTTT; CDR3aa: CASSLGGRVTDTQYF
d_gene: TRBD1; abundance: -; v_gene: TRBV7-2; j_gene: TRBJ2-7; CDR3nt: TGTGCCAGCAGCCTGACCGGGACAGGGGGAAGCGAGCAGTACTTC; CDR3aa: CASSLTGTGGSEQYF
d_gene: -; abundance: -; v_gene: TRBV5-1; j_gene: TRBJ1-1; CDR3nt: TGCGCCAGCAGCTTGTTAGGTAGAGGCACTGAAGCTTTCTTT; CDR3aa: CASSLLGRGTEAFF
d_gene: -; abundance: few; v_gene: TRBV7-6; j_gene: TRBJ1-6; CDR3nt: TGTGCCAGCAGCTTAAAGGTGGGGGCCACTAATTCACCCCTCCACTTT; CDR3aa: CASSLKVGATNSPLHF
d_gene: -; abundance: -; v_gene: TRBV10-3; j_gene: TRBJ2-3; CDR3nt: TGTGCCATCAGTCGGGGACTCACAGATACGCAGTATTTT; CDR3aa: CAISRGLTDTQYF
d_gene: -; abundance: -; v_gene: TRBV28; j_gene: TRBJ1-6; CDR3nt: TGTGCCAGCAGTTTGGTCAGGGGCCGGTCACCCCTCCACTTT; CDR3aa: CASSLVRGRSPLHF
d_gene: TRBD2; abundance: -; v_gene: TRBV5-1; j_gene: TRBJ2-1; CDR3nt: TGCGCCAGCAGCTTGGGGACCGGGACTAGCTACAATGAGCAGTTCTTC; CDR3aa: CASSLGTGTSYNEQFF
d_gene: -; abundance: -; v_gene: TRBV6-5; j_gene: TRBJ1-1; CDR3nt: TGTGCCAGCACCAGGGGAAAGGATACTGAAGCTTTCTTT; CDR3aa: CASTRGKDTEAFF
d_gene: TRBD2; abundance: -; v_gene: TRBV6-5; j_gene: TRBJ2-1; CDR3nt: TGTGCCAGCAACGGACTAGCGGGCGATGAGCAGTTCTTC; CDR3aa: CASNGLAGDEQFF
d_gene: TRBD2; abundance: -; v_gene: TRBV15; j_gene: TRBJ2-1; CDR3nt: TGTGCCACCAGCAGAGAACTAGCGGGATTTGCTTACAATGAGCAGTTCTTC; CDR3aa: CATSRELAGFAYNEQFF
d_gene: TRBD1; abundance: -; v_gene: TRBV13; j_gene: TRBJ2-7; CDR3nt: TGTGCCAGCAGCTCCCTAGGGGGACAGGGAGGATTGGGGCCCTCCTACGAGCAGTACTTC; CDR3aa: CASSSLGGQGGLGPSYEQYF
d_gene: -; abundance: -; v_gene: TRBV6-2/TRBV6-3; j_gene: TRBJ1-1; CDR3nt: TGTGCCAGCAGTTCCCTCCCCGCTGAAGCTTTCTTT; CDR3aa: CASSSLPAEAFF
d_gene: -; abundance: -; v_gene: TRBV28; j_gene: TRBJ2-5; CDR3nt: TGTGCCAGCAGTTTGGAGGGGGGGCCCCAGTACTTC; CDR3aa: CASSLEGGPQYF
d_gene: -; abundance: -; v_gene: TRBV27; j_gene: TRBJ2-1; CDR3nt: TGTGCCAGCAGTTTATCGGACTCCTTCTCCTACAATGAGCAGTTCTTC; CDR3aa: CASSLSDSFSYNEQFF
d_gene: -; abundance: -; v_gene: TRBV2; j_gene: TRBJ1-1; CDR3nt: TGTGCCAGCAGTGGACGGACGCCGGGAGGTGAAGCTTTCTTT; CDR3aa: CASSGRTPGGEAFF
d_gene: -; abundance: -; v_gene: TRBV11-3; j_gene: TRBJ2-2; CDR3nt: TGTGCCAGCAGCCCTCCGGGACACTCGAACACCGGGGAGCTGTTTTTT; CDR3aa: CASSPPGHSNTGELFF
d_gene: -; abundance: -; v_gene: TRBV7-9; j_gene: TRBJ2-1; CDR3nt: TGTGCCAGCCTCCCTAATTACAATGAGCAGTTCTTC; CDR3aa: CASLPNYNEQFF
d_gene: -; abundance: -; v_gene: TRBV27; j_gene: TRBJ2-3; CDR3nt: TGTGCCAGCAGTTTGAGTGCAGGGATCACAGATACGCAGTATTTT; CDR3aa: CASSLSAGITDTQYF
d_gene: -; abundance: -; v_gene: TRBV27; j_gene: TRBJ2-1; CDR3nt: TGTGCCAGCATGGGTGGGGGGACCTACAATGAGCAGTTCTTC; CDR3aa: CASMGGGTYNEQFF
d_gene: TRBD2; abundance: -; v_gene: TRBV6-2/TRBV6-3; j_gene: TRBJ2-7; CDR3nt: TGTGCCAGCAGCTCGATCGTTGGGACTAGCGGGAGAGGTCGCGAGCAGTACTTC; CDR3aa: CASSSIVGTSGRGREQYF
d_gene: -; abundance: -; v_gene: TRBV25-1; j_gene: TRBJ1-2; CDR3nt: TGTGCCAGCAGCCCTGGCCTCAATGGGCGTTACACCTTC; CDR3aa: CASSPGLNGRYTF
d_gene: TRBD2; abundance: -; v_gene: TRBV6-5; j_gene: TRBJ2-7; CDR3nt: TGTGCCAGCATCCCCAGCGGGACCCCACGCTACGAGCAGTACTTC; CDR3aa: CASIPSGTPRYEQYF
d_gene: TRBD2; abundance: -; v_gene: TRBV3-1/TRBV3-2; j_gene: TRBJ2-1; CDR3nt: TGTGCCAGCAGCCAAAAAACTAGCGGGGGGGGTCGAGTCAATGAGCAGTTCTTC; CDR3aa: CASSQKTSGGGRVNEQFF